The source of this T cell receptor (beta chain) is a study of T cells in Graves' hyperthyroidism and ophthalmopathy. TCR beta CDR3 regions were amplified from RNA. The TCR CDR3 was amplified in a first-round RT-PCR using the HTBI primer set. A single record per CDR3 protein comes from TCRdb applying MiXCR to the multiplex PCR reads. The table records about 280,000 distinct CDR3 sequences, 20% to 30% of them present only once. Looked up from germline, CDR1 is PRHDT and CDR2 is FYEKMQ (reference sequence). Trimming pared 2 bases from V and 2 bases from J, leaving 21 bases between. The CDR3 has 18 residues. This clonotype was detected many times.

The receptor's source is a man in his forties with Graves' hyperthyroidism that later progressed to Graves' ophthalmopathy. Material for sequencing was blood. This chain links TRBV13 with TRBJ1-2; D perhaps matches TRBD1 (5 bases). Written as DNA, the CDR3 is TGTGCCAGCAGCTTAACGGGGACCCCGCAACGGTCAAACTATGGCTACACCTTC. It specifies CASSLTGTPQRSNYGYTF.